This entry concerns a single T cell receptor (beta chain). Between the trimmed V and J ends, which lost 0 bases and 8 bases, there was a span of 16 bases. This CDR3 has 15 amino acids. Germline CDR1 MNHEY, CDR2 SMNVEV (reference sequence). The data originate from a study of technical replicates of blood from a few donors. Profiled with immunoSEQ multiplex PCR; TCRdb holds only in-frame clones, not every one. Of about 88,000 clones in the sample, 85% to 95% were seen once. This receptor was obtained from a human donor in good health. The V and J genes are TRBV27 and TRBJ1-1; D may be TRBD1 (5 bases). The sample comprised T cells isolated from PBMCs. The CDR3 reads CASSLSVLLTAEAFF. The CDR3, as DNA: TGTGCCAGCAGTTTATCAGTCCTGTTGACAGCCGAAGCTTTCTTT.